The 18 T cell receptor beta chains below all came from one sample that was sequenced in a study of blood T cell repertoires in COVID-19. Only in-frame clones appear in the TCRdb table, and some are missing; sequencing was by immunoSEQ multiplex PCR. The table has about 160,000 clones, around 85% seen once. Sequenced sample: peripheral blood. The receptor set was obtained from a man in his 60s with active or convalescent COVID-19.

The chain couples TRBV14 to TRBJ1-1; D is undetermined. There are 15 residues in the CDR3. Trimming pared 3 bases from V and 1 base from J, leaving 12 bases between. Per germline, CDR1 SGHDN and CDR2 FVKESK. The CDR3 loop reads CASSQALSPNTEAFF. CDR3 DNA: TGTGCCAGCAGCCAGGCTCTCTCCCCGAACACTGAAGCTTTCTTT. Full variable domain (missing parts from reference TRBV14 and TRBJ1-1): EAGVTQFPSHSVIEKGQTVTLRCDPISGHDNLYWYRRVMGKEIKFLLHFVKESKQDESGMPNNRFLAERTGGTYSTLKVQPAELEDSGVYFCASSQALSPNTEAFFGQGTRLTVV.

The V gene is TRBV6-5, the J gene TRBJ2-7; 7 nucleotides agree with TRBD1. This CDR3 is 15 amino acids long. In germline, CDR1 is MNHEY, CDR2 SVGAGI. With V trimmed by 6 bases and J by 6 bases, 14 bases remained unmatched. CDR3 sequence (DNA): TGTGCCAGCAGCCTCCAGCTACAGGGGTCTTCCGAGCAGTACTTC. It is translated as CASSLQLQGSSEQYF.

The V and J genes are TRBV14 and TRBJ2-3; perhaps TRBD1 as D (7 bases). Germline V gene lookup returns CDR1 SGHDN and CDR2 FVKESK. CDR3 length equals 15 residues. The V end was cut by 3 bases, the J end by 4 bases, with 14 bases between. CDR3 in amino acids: CASSQRERGPDTQYF. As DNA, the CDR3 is TGTGCCAGCAGCCAGCGGGAAAGGGGGCCAGATACGCAGTATTTT. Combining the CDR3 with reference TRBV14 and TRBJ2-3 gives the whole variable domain EAGVTQFPSHSVIEKGQTVTLRCDPISGHDNLYWYRRVMGKEIKFLLHFVKESKQDESGMPNNRFLAERTGGTYSTLKVQPAELEDSGVYFCASSQRERGPDTQYFGPGTRLTVL.

DNA of the CDR3: TGTGCCAGCAGGGCTAGCGGACCTCAAGAGACGCAGTATTTT. Protein product: CASRASGPQETQYF. The chain has TRBV6-5 and TRBJ2-3; 7 bases align to TRBD2. CDR3 size: 14 residues. Germline values: CDR1 MNHEY, CDR2 SVGAGI. Trimming took 6 bases from V and 9 from J; bases not matched to a gene: 12.

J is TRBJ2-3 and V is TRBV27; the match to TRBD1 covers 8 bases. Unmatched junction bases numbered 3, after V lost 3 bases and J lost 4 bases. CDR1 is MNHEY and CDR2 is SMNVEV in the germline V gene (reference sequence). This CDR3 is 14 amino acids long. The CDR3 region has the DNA TGTGCCAGCAGTTTGAGACAGGGGCCAGATACGCAGTATTTT. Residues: CASSLRQGPDTQYF.

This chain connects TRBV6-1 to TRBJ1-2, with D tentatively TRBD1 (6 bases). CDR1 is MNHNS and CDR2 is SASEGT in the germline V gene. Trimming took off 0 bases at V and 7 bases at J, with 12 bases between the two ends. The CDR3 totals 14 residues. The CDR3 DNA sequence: TGTGCCAGCAGTGAAGCTTCGGGGGGCGGTGGCTACACCTTC. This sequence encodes CASSEASGGGGYTF.

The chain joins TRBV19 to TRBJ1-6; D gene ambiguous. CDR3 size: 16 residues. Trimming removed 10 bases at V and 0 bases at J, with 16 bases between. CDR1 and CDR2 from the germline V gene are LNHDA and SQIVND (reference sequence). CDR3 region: CATASPPYSYNSPLHF. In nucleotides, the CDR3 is TGTGCCACCGCGAGTCCGCCCTACTCCTATAATTCACCCCTCCACTTT.

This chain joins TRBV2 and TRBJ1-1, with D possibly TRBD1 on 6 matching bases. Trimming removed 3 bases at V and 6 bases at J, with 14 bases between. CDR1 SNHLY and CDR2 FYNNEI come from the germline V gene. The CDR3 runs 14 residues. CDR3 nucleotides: TGTGCCAGCAGTGAGTTGCTGGGGGCGGCTGAAGCTTTCTTT. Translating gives CASSELLGAAEAFF.

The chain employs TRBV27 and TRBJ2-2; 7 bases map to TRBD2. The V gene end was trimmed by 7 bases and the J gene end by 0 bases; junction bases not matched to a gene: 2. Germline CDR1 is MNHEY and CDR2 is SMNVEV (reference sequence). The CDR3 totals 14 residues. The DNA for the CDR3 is TGTGCCAGCACCGGGGGGACGAACACCGGGGAGCTGTTTTTT. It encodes CASTGGTNTGELFF.

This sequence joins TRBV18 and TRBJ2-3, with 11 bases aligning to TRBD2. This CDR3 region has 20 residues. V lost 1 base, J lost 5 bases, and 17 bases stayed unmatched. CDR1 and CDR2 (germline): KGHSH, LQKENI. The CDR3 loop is CASSPLTSGSSVVFGDTQYF. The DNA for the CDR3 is TGTGCCAGCTCACCACTTACTAGCGGGAGCTCGGTTGTATTCGGAGATACGCAGTATTTT.

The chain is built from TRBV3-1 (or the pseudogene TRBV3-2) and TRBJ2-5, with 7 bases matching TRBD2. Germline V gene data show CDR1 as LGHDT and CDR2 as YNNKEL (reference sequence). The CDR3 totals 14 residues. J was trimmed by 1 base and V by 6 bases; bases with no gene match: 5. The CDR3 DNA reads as TGTGCCAGCAGGTCGGGACTACCCCAAGAGACCCAGTACTTC. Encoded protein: CASRSGLPQETQYF.

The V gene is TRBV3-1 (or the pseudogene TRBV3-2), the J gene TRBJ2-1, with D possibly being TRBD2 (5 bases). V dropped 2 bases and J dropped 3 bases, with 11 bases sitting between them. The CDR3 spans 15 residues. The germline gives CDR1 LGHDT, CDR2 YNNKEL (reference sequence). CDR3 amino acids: CASSQSSGVYNEQFF. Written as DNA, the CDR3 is TGTGCCAGCAGCCAATCCAGCGGAGTCTACAATGAGCAGTTCTTC.

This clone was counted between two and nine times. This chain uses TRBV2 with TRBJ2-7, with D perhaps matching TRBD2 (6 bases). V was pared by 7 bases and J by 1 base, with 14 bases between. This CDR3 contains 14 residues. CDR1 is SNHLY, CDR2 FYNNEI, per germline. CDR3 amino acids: CASTTMGGSYEQYF. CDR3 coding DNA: TGTGCCAGCACCACAATGGGGGGTTCCTACGAGCAGTACTTC.

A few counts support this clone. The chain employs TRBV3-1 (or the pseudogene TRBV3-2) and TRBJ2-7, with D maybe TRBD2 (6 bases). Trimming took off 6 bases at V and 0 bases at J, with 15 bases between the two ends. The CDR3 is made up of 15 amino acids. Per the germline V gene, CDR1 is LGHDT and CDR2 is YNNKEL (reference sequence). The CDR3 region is CASSGRLGVSYEQYF. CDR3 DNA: TGTGCCAGCAGTGGGAGGCTAGGGGTCTCCTACGAGCAGTACTTC.

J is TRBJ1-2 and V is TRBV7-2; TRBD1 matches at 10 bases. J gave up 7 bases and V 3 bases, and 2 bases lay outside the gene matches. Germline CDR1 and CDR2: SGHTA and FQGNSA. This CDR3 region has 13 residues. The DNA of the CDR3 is TGTGCCAGCAGCTTGGACAGGGGGACTGGCTACACCTTC. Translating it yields CASSLDRGTGYTF.

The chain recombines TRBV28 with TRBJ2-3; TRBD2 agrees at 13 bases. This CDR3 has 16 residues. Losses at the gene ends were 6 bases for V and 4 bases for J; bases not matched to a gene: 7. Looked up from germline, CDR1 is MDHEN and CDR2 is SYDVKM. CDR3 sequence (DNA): TGTGCCAGCAGCCTGAGACTAGCGGGAGGTCCAGATACGCAGTATTTT. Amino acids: CASSLRLAGGPDTQYF. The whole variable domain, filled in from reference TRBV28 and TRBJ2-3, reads DVKVTQSSRYLVKRTGEKVFLECVQDMDHENMFWYRQDPGLGLRLIYFSYDVKMKEKGDIPEGYSVSREKKERFSLILESASTNQTSMYLCASSLRLAGGPDTQYFGPGTRLTVL.

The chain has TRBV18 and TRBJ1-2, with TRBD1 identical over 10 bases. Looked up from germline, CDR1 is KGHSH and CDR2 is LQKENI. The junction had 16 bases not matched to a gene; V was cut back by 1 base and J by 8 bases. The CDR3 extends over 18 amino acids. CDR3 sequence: CASSPRETGGLSGEGYTF. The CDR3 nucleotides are TGTGCCAGCTCACCACGGGAGACAGGGGGCCTCTCGGGTGAAGGCTACACCTTC.

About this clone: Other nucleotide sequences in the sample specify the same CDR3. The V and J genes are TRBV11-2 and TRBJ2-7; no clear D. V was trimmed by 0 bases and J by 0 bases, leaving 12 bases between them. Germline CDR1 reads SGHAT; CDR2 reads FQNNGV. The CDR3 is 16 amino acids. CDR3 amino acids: CASSLDRYGYSYEQYF. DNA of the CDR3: TGTGCCAGCAGCTTAGATCGATACGGGTACTCCTACGAGCAGTACTTC.